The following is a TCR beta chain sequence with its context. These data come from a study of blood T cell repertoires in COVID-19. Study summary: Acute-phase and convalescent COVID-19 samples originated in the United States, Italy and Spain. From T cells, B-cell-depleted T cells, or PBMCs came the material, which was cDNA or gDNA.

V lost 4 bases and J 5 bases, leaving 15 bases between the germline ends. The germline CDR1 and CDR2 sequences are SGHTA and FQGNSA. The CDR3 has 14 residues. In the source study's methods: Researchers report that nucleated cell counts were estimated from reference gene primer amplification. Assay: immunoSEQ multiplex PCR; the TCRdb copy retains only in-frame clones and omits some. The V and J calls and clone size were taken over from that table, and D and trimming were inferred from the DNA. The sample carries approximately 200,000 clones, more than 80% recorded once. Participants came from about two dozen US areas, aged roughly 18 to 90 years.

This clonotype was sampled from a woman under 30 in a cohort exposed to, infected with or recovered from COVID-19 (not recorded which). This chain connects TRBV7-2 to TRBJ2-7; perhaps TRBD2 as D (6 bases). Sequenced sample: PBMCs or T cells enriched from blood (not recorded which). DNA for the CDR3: TGTGCCAGCAGCTCTGCCGGGAGAGCGGACGAGCAGTACTTC. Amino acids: CASSSAGRADEQYF.